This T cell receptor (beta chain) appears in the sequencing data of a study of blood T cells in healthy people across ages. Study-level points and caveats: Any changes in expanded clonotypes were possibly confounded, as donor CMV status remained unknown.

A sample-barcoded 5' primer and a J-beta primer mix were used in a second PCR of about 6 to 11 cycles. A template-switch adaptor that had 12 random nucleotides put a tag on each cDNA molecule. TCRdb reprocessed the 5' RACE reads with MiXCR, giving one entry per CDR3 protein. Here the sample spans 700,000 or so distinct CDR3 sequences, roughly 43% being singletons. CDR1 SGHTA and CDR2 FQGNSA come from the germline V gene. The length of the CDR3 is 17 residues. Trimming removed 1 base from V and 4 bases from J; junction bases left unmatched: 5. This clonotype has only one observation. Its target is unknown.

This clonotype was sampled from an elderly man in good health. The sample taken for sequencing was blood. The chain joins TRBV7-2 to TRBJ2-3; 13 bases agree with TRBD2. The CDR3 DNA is TGTGCCAGCAGCTTAGAGGCTACTAGCGGGGGGGCAGATACGCAGTATTTT. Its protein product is CASSLEATSGGADTQYF.